This entry lists 7 T cell receptor beta chains sequenced from one sample in a study of spatial heterogeneity in lung cancer. Study conclusions and caveats: Expanded intratumoral alpha and beta TCR counts tracked tumor mutation counts.

Noted time point: sample taken at primary tumor resection. TCRdb passed the 5' RACE reads through MiXCR, listing each CDR3 protein once. Here the sample spans around 5,000 distinct CDR3 sequences, more than 6.5% being singletons. The antigens for these receptors are not known. Sequencing was performed on lung tumor tissue, taken at surgery. These TCRs come from a male donor with early-stage non-small cell lung cancer.

This clonotype was found many times. The CDR3 spells CASTENVYNEQFF. The CDR3 coding sequence is TGTGCCAGTACCGAGAACGTCTACAATGAGCAGTTCTTC. This chain links TRBV19 with TRBJ2-1; no definite D call. CDR3 size: 13 residues. Looked up from germline, CDR1 is LNHDA and CDR2 is SQIVND (reference sequence). V was pared by 7 bases and J by 3 bases, with 10 bases between.

Comment on this clonotype: At one end, the junction sequence differs from germline, possibly due to a read error. The genes are TRBV15 and TRBJ2-7; D is undetermined. Germline loops: CDR1 LNHNV, CDR2 YYDKDF (reference sequence). The CDR3 extends over 14 amino acids. This CDR3 reads CGTSRDPQLYEQYF. The CDR3 DNA sequence: TGTGGCACCAGCAGAGATCCACAGCTCTACGAGCAGTACTTC. Together with reference TRBV15 and TRBJ2-7, the CDR3 gives the full variable domain: DAMVIQNPRYQVTQFGKPVTLSCSQTLNHNVMYWYQQKSSQAPKLLFHYYDKDFNNEADTPDNFQSRRPNTSFCFLDIRSPGLGDTAMYLCGTSRDPQLYEQYFGPGTRLTVT.

In its sample, this clonotype ranks as medium-sized. This chain links TRBV20-1 with TRBJ1-1, with a possible D match to TRBD1 (5 bases). V lost 4 bases to trimming and J lost 1 base, with 10 bases between them. CDR1 is DFQATT and CDR2 is SNEGSKA in the germline V gene (reference sequence). The CDR3 is 13 amino acids. The CDR3 here is CSATPTENTEAFF. The DNA of the CDR3 is TGCAGTGCTACCCCGACAGAGAACACTGAAGCTTTCTTT.

This clonotype is labeled medium-sized (0.01 to 0.1%). This chain uses TRBV30 with TRBJ2-1; possibly TRBD1 or TRBD2 for D (5 bases each). Germline assignment: CDR1 GTSNPN and CDR2 SVGIG (reference sequence). The CDR3 is 14 amino acids. The ends were cut back, 0 bases at V and 0 bases at J, with 6 bases in the middle. This CDR3 is CAWSVGGSYNEQFF. The CDR3 DNA reads TGTGCCTGGAGTGTTGGGGGCTCCTACAATGAGCAGTTCTTC.

The V gene is TRBV11-1, the J gene TRBJ2-7; TRBD1 or TRBD2 may be the D gene (6 bases each). The CDR3 runs to 14 residues. CDR1 SGHAT and CDR2 FQDESV come from the germline V gene (reference sequence). Trimming shortened V by 8 bases and J by 2 bases, and 16 bases separated the two germline ends. CDR3 residues: CASGPLGGTYEQYF. CDR3 nucleotide sequence: TGTGCCAGCGGTCCCTTAGGGGGGACCTACGAGCAGTACTTC.

This clonotype appeared many times. The rearrangement links TRBV9 to TRBJ2-2, with 9 bases identical to TRBD2. V lost 0 bases to trimming and J lost 5 bases; unmatched junction nucleotides: 8. CDR1 and CDR2 (germline): SGDLS, YYNGEE. The CDR3 runs to 17 residues. The CDR3 region is CASSVARGAGGTGELFF. The CDR3 bases are TGTGCCAGCAGCGTAGCCCGGGGAGCGGGGGGTACCGGGGAGCTGTTTTTT.

This clonotype was seen at least ten times. The chain links TRBV28 to TRBJ2-7; the D gene is possibly TRBD1 (6 bases). Trimming removed 4 bases from V and 2 bases from J, with 12 bases in between. Germline V CDR1 and CDR2: MDHEN, SYDVKM. The CDR3 is made up of 14 amino acids. CDR3 in DNA: TGTGCCAGCAGTTCCCCCACAGGGACCTACGAGCAGTACTTC. Protein product: CASSSPTGTYEQYF.